This T cell receptor (beta chain) emerged from a study of blood T cells in healthy people across ages. Germline V CDR1 and CDR2: LGHNA, YSLEER. J lost 6 bases, V lost 0 bases, and 8 bases had no gene match. The CDR3 sequence is 17 residues long. With a J-beta primer mix and a sample-barcoded 5' primer, a second PCR ran about 6 to 11 cycles. TCRdb re-analysed the 5' RACE reads in MiXCR, keeping a single row per CDR3 protein. This sample has 780,000 or so distinct CDR3 sequences; roughly 25% occur once, and the top ten carry more than 3%. The same sample was also studied in work on T cells of mothers and their children. That work states: Slightly higher but non-significant overlap marked related mother-child pairs versus unrelated pairs. None of the identified T cell clones proved to be persistent microchimeric clones.

The TCR originated in a boy aged 5-17 years in good health. The chain uses TRBV4-3 and TRBJ2-3, with 11 bases aligning to TRBD2. Source material: blood. This chain's CDR3 is CASSQDLAGGLPDTQYF. The CDR3, as DNA: TGCGCCAGCAGCCAAGACCTAGCGGGGGGCCTCCCGGATACGCAGTATTTT.